Following are 18 T cell receptor beta chains from one sample sequenced in a study of blood T cells in healthy people across ages. Sample-barcoded 5' priming and a J-beta primer mix drove a second PCR of about 6 to 11 cycles. One entry per CDR3 protein results from TCRdb running MiXCR on the 5' RACE reads. The sample has about 680,000 distinct CDR3 sequences, about 52% seen once. The sample taken for sequencing was blood. These receptors were taken from a woman aged 55-70 years in good health.

This clonotype was observed a handful of times. The chain couples TRBV6-5 to TRBJ1-1; D ambiguous. The CDR3 runs to 14 residues. Trimming shortened V by 6 bases and J by 1 base, and 12 bases separated the two germline ends. Looked up from germline, CDR1 is MNHEY and CDR2 is SVGAGI. CDR3 sequence reads: CASSSPPENTEAFF. The CDR3 DNA reads as TGTGCCAGCAGCTCCCCCCCCGAGAACACTGAAGCTTTCTTT.

This sequence joins TRBV21-1 and TRBJ2-6; the table's D call, TRBD2, has no DNA check behind it. TRBV21-1 is a listed pseudogene. The CDR3 runs 22 residues. CDR3 in DNA: TGTGCCAGCAGCAAATGGAGCGGGAGTTGTATATCTAGATCCTCTGGGGCCAACGTCCTGACTTTC. Protein product: CASSKWSGSCISRSSGANVLTF.

Only a few counts were recorded for this clonotype. The J gene is TRBJ1-1, the V gene TRBV7-2; D is unresolved. V lost 1 base, J lost 8 bases, and 11 bases lay in between. Per germline, CDR1 SGHTA and CDR2 FQGNSA. This CDR3 comprises 13 residues. Here the CDR3 DNA reads TGTGCCAGCAGCTTAGGGGTCGGCAGAGAAGCTTTCTTT. Its protein product is CASSLGVGREAFF.

J is TRBJ2-2 and V is TRBV29-1; D is unclear. Germline V gives CDR1 SQVTM, CDR2 ANQGSEA. The V gene lost 4 bases and the J gene lost 5 bases, with 8 bases spanning the gap. The length of the CDR3 is 12 residues. CDR3 in DNA: TGCAGCGTTGTAAAGGATACCGGGGAGCTGTTTTTT. Its translation: CSVVKDTGELFF.

This clonotype was detected only a few times. CDR3 nucleotides: TGTGCCACCAGCAGGACAGGACAGGGAGAAGAGACCCAGTACTTC. Encoded protein: CATSRTGQGEETQYF. The chain uses TRBV15 and TRBJ2-5; TRBD1 aligns across 8 bases. Germline V gives CDR1 LNHNV, CDR2 YYDKDF (reference sequence). CDR3 size: 15 residues. With 3 bases clipped from V and 3 bases from J, the junction kept 6 bases outside the gene matches.

A single count supports this clonotype. CDR3 in amino acids: CSAPPTVYGYTF. As DNA, the CDR3 is TGCAGTGCTCCCCCGACGGTCTATGGCTACACCTTC. The chain combines TRBV20-1 with TRBJ1-2; D is unclear. This CDR3 comprises 12 residues. V was pared by 5 bases and J by 4 bases, with 11 bases between. Germline lookup yields CDR1 DFQATT and CDR2 SNEGSKA (reference sequence).

The chain joins TRBV20-1 to TRBJ1-2, with D unresolved. The CDR3 contains 13 residues. The germline gives CDR1 DFQATT, CDR2 SNEGSKA (reference sequence). The ends were cut back, 1 base at V and 6 bases at J, with 12 bases in the middle. For the CDR3, the DNA is TGCAGTGCTAGAGTGGGATACAGCCATGGCTACACCTTC. Amino acids: CSARVGYSHGYTF.

This chain uses TRBV12-3 or TRBV12-4 with TRBJ2-1; 9 bases are a match to TRBD2. There are 14 residues in the CDR3. V trimming: 6 bases; J trimming: 9 bases; junction bases outside the gene matches: 9. DNA for the CDR3: TGTGCCAGCAGGGGCGGGACTAGCATCGGTGAGCAGTTCTTC. Amino acid sequence: CASRGGTSIGEQFF.

This clonotype was seen only a few times. The chain's CDR3 is CASSPGQGGDTQYF. The CDR3 nucleotides read TGTGCCAGCAGCCCAGGACAGGGGGGAGATACGCAGTATTTT. The chain has TRBV4-2 and TRBJ2-3, with 10 positions matching TRBD1. This CDR3 spans 14 amino acids. The germline CDR1 and CDR2 sequences are LGHNA and YNFKEQ. J gave up 5 bases and V 4 bases, and 3 bases lay outside the gene matches.

For this clonotype: This may be a read error, as it is one base from a much larger clone. This sequence joins TRBV20-1 and TRBJ2-5; possibly TRBD1 or TRBD2 for D (5 bases each). Germline CDR1 and CDR2: DFQATT and SNEGSKA (reference sequence). V lost 5 bases and J 11 bases, leaving 24 bases between the germline ends. The CDR3 runs 14 residues. CDR3 protein: CSARPEPGPPQQYF. The CDR3 nucleotides read TGCAGTGCTCGACCAGAACCGGGACCCCCTCAGCAGTACTTC.

This clonotype was seen a handful of times. The chain is built from TRBV18 and TRBJ2-2, with 8 bases lining up with TRBD2. The CDR3 extends over 17 amino acids. J was trimmed by 2 bases and V by 6 bases; bases with no gene match: 11. Germline V gene lookup returns CDR1 KGHSH and CDR2 LQKENI. The CDR3, as DNA: TGTGCCAGCTCCATCGAGCGGGAGTCGAATAACACCGGGGAGCTGTTTTTT. Translation: CASSIERESNNTGELFF.

The CDR3 nucleotides are TGTGCCAGCAGTACCGCATTCGAGCAGTACTTC. Its protein is CASSTAFEQYF. The J gene is TRBJ2-4, the V gene TRBV2; D ambiguous. The end of the DNA is better explained by TRBJ2-7, so the J call may be wrong. Per germline, CDR1 SNHLY and CDR2 FYNNEI. This CDR3 has 11 residues.

The chain uses TRBV28 and TRBJ1-2, with D maybe TRBD1 (5 bases). Germline V gene lookup returns CDR1 MDHEN and CDR2 SYDVKM. With 6 bases removed from V and 4 bases from J, the gap between germline ends came to 12 bases. The CDR3 spans 13 residues. The DNA for the CDR3 is TGTGCCAGCAGCTACGACAGCTTCTATGGCTACACCTTC. Its translation: CASSYDSFYGYTF.

This clonotype was picked up a small number of times. V is TRBV25-1 and J is TRBJ2-5, with 11 bases identical to TRBD2. The CDR3 totals 17 residues. The J segment lost 1 base and the V segment lost 8 bases, leaving 12 bases of the junction unmatched. Looked up from germline, CDR1 is MGHDK and CDR2 is SYGVNS. CDR3 amino acids: CASAPGLADLFQETQYF. The CDR3 DNA reads as TGTGCCAGCGCACCGGGACTAGCGGACCTATTCCAAGAGACCCAGTACTTC.

There are a few counts of this clonotype. The V call is TRBV30, the J call TRBJ2-5; possibly TRBD2 for D (6 bases). The CDR3 has 13 residues. Germline values: CDR1 GTSNPN, CDR2 SVGIG (reference sequence). Trimming left V 1 base short and J 8 bases short, with 14 bases between. The CDR3 loop reads CAWSGRFGRTQYF. DNA for the CDR3: TGTGCCTGGAGTGGGAGGTTCGGGAGAACCCAGTACTTC.

The genes are TRBV5-1 and TRBJ2-5; D gene ambiguous. In germline, CDR1 is SGHRS, CDR2 YFSETQ. Trimming removed 2 bases from V and 3 bases from J, with 5 bases in between. CDR3 length: 12 amino acids. CDR3 nucleotides: TGCGCCAGCAGCTTCCCGGAAGAGACCCAGTACTTC. Translated: CASSFPEETQYF.

CDR3 DNA: TGCAGTGCTAGAGATCCGATTTGGGACCCCGAAGTTTCACCCCTCCACTTT. Amino acid sequence: CSARDPIWDPEVSPLHF. The chain couples TRBV20-1 to TRBJ1-6; D perhaps matches TRBD1 (5 bases). Germline V gene sequence: CDR1 DFQATT, CDR2 SNEGSKA (reference sequence). Trimming stripped 0 bases from V and 9 bases from J, with 21 bases between. The CDR3 runs 17 residues.

This clonotype occurred a few times. This rearrangement joins TRBV4-3 to TRBJ2-3, with D perhaps TRBD2 (5 bases). V was clipped by 1 base and J by 0 bases, with 8 bases between them. The CDR3 totals 15 residues. Germline V gene lookup returns CDR1 LGHNA and CDR2 YSLEER. CDR3 nucleotide sequence: TGCGCCAGCAGCCAAGTCGGACTTAGCACAGATACGCAGTATTTT. It encodes CASSQVGLSTDTQYF.